Presented here are 25 T cell receptor beta chains from one specimen sequenced in a study of T-cell reconstitution after alpha-beta-depleted transplantation in children. As it was prepared, the TCRbeta library received unique molecular identifiers. TCRdb fed the PCR reads into MiXCR, producing one record per CDR3 protein. The table lists about 640,000 distinct CDR3 sequences, approximately 12% of them singletons. Source: PBMCs, mostly from graft donor cells, taken 360 days after TCRalphabeta/CD19-depleted stem cell transplant. All receptors derive from a male patient under 18 who had a stem cell transplant for acute myeloid leukemia, so the T cells may come from the graft donor.

This clonotype was detected a few times. This chain joins TRBV27 and TRBJ2-1; 7 nucleotides agree with TRBD2. The trim removed 3 bases at V and 2 bases at J, leaving 7 bases unmatched. Germline V gives CDR1 MNHEY, CDR2 SMNVEV (reference sequence). This CDR3 region has 16 residues. CDR3 in amino acids: CASSFGAGDTYNEQFF. CDR3 nucleotides: TGTGCCAGCAGTTTCGGTGCGGGAGACACCTACAATGAGCAGTTCTTC.

In this sample, this clonotype turned up a few times. The rearrangement joins TRBV5-1 to TRBJ2-1, with a possible D match to TRBD2 (6 bases). V lost 4 bases to trimming and J lost 4 bases, with 18 bases between them. CDR1 SGHRS and CDR2 YFSETQ come from the germline V gene. The CDR3 runs 16 residues. CDR3 sequence reads: CASSDSGTFRYNEQFF. The CDR3 region has the DNA TGCGCCAGCAGCGACTCCGGGACTTTTAGGTACAATGAGCAGTTCTTC.

The rearrangement links TRBV5-1 to TRBJ2-5, with TRBD2 matching 14 bases. With 2 bases clipped from V and 1 base from J, the junction kept 7 bases outside the gene matches. The CDR3 spans 18 residues. CDR1 SGHRS and CDR2 YFSETQ come from the germline V gene. The CDR3 sequence is CASSLQGLAGVSQETQYF. Written as DNA, the CDR3 is TGCGCCAGCAGCTTACAGGGACTAGCGGGAGTTTCCCAAGAGACCCAGTACTTC.

This clonotype was found many times. The chain joins TRBV7-2 to TRBJ2-7; 8 bases fit TRBD1. The J segment lost 1 base and the V segment lost 4 bases, leaving 12 bases of the junction unmatched. The CDR3 has 17 residues. The V gene's germline CDR1 is SGHTA and CDR2 FQGNSA. The CDR3 loop reads CASSSGPRTGRSYEQYF. The CDR3 bases are TGTGCCAGCAGCTCGGGTCCTCGGACAGGGCGGTCCTACGAGCAGTACTTC.

This clonotype has at least ten counts. The rearrangement joins TRBV7-8 to TRBJ2-1; no firm D call. Deletions cut 1 base from V and 4 bases from J, with 14 bases between. The CDR3 totals 16 residues. Germline lookup yields CDR1 SGHVS and CDR2 FQNEAQ. In DNA form, the CDR3 reads TGTGCCAGCAGCTTAGATAGGGTGAGGCCGTACAATGAGCAGTTCTTC. Translated, it gives CASSLDRVRPYNEQFF. Together with reference TRBV7-8 and TRBJ2-1, the CDR3 gives the full variable domain: GAGVSQSPRYKVAKRGQDVALRCDPISGHVSLFWYQQALGQGPEFLTYFQNEAQLDKSGLPSDRFFAERPEGSVSTLKIQRTQQEDSAVYLCASSLDRVRPYNEQFFGPGTRLTVL.

The J gene is TRBJ1-1, the V gene TRBV4-3; 8 nucleotides agree with TRBD1. Germline V gene lookup returns CDR1 LGHNA and CDR2 YSLEER. The CDR3 has 15 residues. V was pared by 0 bases and J by 5 bases, with 5 bases of the junction left unmatched. The CDR3 DNA is TGCGCCAGCAGCCAAGATAGGGACAGGAGGACTGAAGCTTTCTTT. This encodes CASSQDRDRRTEAFF.

The table lists this clonotype with a few counts. The rearrangement uses TRBV20-1 and TRBJ1-3; TRBD1 might be the D (5 bases). The CDR3 extends over 15 amino acids. From germline, CDR1 is DFQATT and CDR2 SNEGSKA (reference sequence). The ends were cut back, 3 bases at V and 2 bases at J, with 14 bases in the middle. This CDR3 reads CSARVGDRPGNTIYF. CDR3 coding DNA: TGCAGTGCTAGGGTGGGGGACCGGCCTGGAAACACCATATATTTT.

This clonotype was counted ten times or more. The chain uses TRBV7-2 and TRBJ2-7; weak D call: TRBD2 (5 bases). Trimming took 1 base from V and 2 from J, leaving 12 bases between them. Germline V gives CDR1 SGHTA, CDR2 FQGNSA. This CDR3 comprises 15 residues. Written as DNA, the CDR3 is TGTGCCAGCAGCTTAGTTACCGGGAACCCCTACGAGCAGTACTTC. As protein: CASSLVTGNPYEQYF.

This clonotype has ten or more counts. For the CDR3, the DNA is TGCAGCGTTGGGGAAACAGGGGGGCTAAAGACCCAGTACTTC. This sequence encodes CSVGETGGLKTQYF. The J gene is TRBJ2-5, the V gene TRBV29-1, with 8 bases lining up with TRBD1. V shed 4 bases, J shed 6 bases, and the junction held 10 bases outside the gene matches. There are 14 residues in the CDR3. Germline V gene data show CDR1 as SQVTM and CDR2 as ANQGSEA.

This clonotype was seen at least ten times. The rearrangement links TRBV7-3 to TRBJ2-3, with D tentatively TRBD2 (5 bases). This CDR3 is built from 14 residues. The V and J ends lost 1 base and 6 bases respectively, with 11 bases between them. The germline CDR1 and CDR2 sequences are SGHTA and FQGTGA. CDR3 DNA sequence: TGTGCCAGCAGCTTAAGGCCTAGCAGGGATACGCAGTATTTT. Amino acid sequence: CASSLRPSRDTQYF.

The chain joins TRBV20-1 to TRBJ2-1; TRBD2 aligns across 8 bases. Germline V gene data show CDR1 as DFQATT and CDR2 as SNEGSKA (reference sequence). Unmatched junction bases numbered 7, after V lost 6 bases and J lost 0 bases. The CDR3 runs 15 residues. The CDR3 nucleotides read TGCAGTGCCTCAGCGGGAGAGAACTCCTACAATGAGCAGTTCTTC. It yields the protein CSASAGENSYNEQFF.

This clonotype was detected many times. The chain uses TRBV7-9 and TRBJ2-1; TRBD1 or TRBD2 may be the D gene (5 bases each). The germline V and J ends were trimmed by 11 bases and 6 bases, with 17 bases remaining between them. Germline CDR1 SEHNR, CDR2 FQNEAQ (reference sequence). The CDR3 runs 13 residues. CDR3 nucleotide sequence: TGTGCCGGGTCGATCGGGGCCGGCAATGAGCAGTTCTTC. Its protein product is CAGSIGAGNEQFF.

This clonotype was observed at least ten times. This chain joins TRBV7-9 and TRBJ2-5, with TRBD1 matching over 7 bases. The junction had 8 bases not matched to a gene; V was cut back by 11 bases and J by 2 bases. In germline, CDR1 is SEHNR, CDR2 FQNEAQ (reference sequence). The length of the CDR3 is 13 residues. CDR3 nucleotide sequence: TGTGCCCACATTCAGGGGGTTCAAGAGACCCAGTACTTC. Translated, it gives CAHIQGVQETQYF.

The sample holds many counts of this clonotype. The junction departs from germline at one end; a sequencing error may be responsible. The chain couples TRBV6-2 or TRBV6-3 to TRBJ2-1, with 7 nucleotides matching TRBD2. The germline V gene has CDR1 MNHEY and CDR2 SVGEGT. This CDR3 has 11 amino acids. The CDR3 loop is CASSLPGGRSF. CDR3 in DNA: TGTGCCAGCAGCCTCCCGGGGGGTCGATCCTTC.

This clonotype has just a few counts. This chain links TRBV10-3 with TRBJ2-2; D uncertain. The germline V and J ends were trimmed by 4 bases and 2 bases, with 8 bases remaining between them. There are 14 residues in the CDR3. Germline V lookup: CDR1 ENHRY, CDR2 SYGVKD. CDR3 loop: CAISGQTNTGELFF. CDR3 sequence (DNA): TGTGCCATCAGTGGGCAGACCAACACCGGGGAGCTGTTTTTT.

This clonotype occurred many times. The chain recombines TRBV29-1 with TRBJ2-1; no reliable D call. The CDR3 loop spans 14 amino acids. V gave up 1 base and J gave up 3 bases, with 10 bases separating them. Germline CDR1 SQVTM, CDR2 ANQGSEA. CDR3 residues: CSVEGRVNYNEQFF. CDR3 sequence (DNA): TGCAGCGTTGAAGGACGGGTAAACTACAATGAGCAGTTCTTC.

The CDR3 DNA reads TGTGCCAGCAGCGCCCCACTCTTTGCAGCGCCGGGTGGCGATGAGCAGTTCTTC. Its protein product is CASSAPLFAAPGGDEQFF. The chain is built from TRBV11-2 and TRBJ2-1; D call uncertain. Germline CDR1 reads SGHAT; CDR2 reads FQNNGV. CDR3 length: 18 residues. V lost 5 bases and J lost 8, with 28 bases in between.

This clonotype showed up just a few times. V usage is TRBV3-1 and J usage is TRBJ2-5, with 9 bases fitting TRBD2. The CDR3 is made up of 17 amino acids. Germline CDR1 reads LGHDT; CDR2 reads YNNKEL (reference sequence). Trimming cost V 4 bases and J 3 bases; bases outside gene matches: 12. Here the CDR3 DNA reads TGTGCCAGCAGCCGCTTCATTCCGGGACTAGCAGAAGAGACCCAGTACTTC. As protein: CASSRFIPGLAEETQYF.

This clonotype was seen at least ten times. The V and J genes are TRBV29-1 and TRBJ2-7; D may match TRBD1 or TRBD2 (5 bases each). V was clipped by 7 bases and J by 6 bases, with 22 bases between them. The CDR3 is 14 residues long. Germline CDR1 is SQVTM and CDR2 is ANQGSEA. DNA for the CDR3: TGCAGCGCTTTGGGGCGGGTCAAAGGAAGCGAGCAGTACTTC. This sequence encodes CSALGRVKGSEQYF.

The chain has TRBV7-8 and TRBJ2-7; 11 positions agree with TRBD1. This CDR3 has 13 residues. The V gene end was trimmed by 6 bases and the J gene end by 7 bases; junction bases not matched to a gene: 5. Per germline, CDR1 SGHVS and CDR2 FQNEAQ. CDR3: CASRQGQGAEQYF. The CDR3 DNA reads as TGTGCCAGCAGACAAGGACAGGGGGCGGAGCAGTACTTC.

This clonotype came up a few times. The chain links TRBV29-1 to TRBJ1-1; 7 positions match TRBD1. V lost 3 bases and J lost 1; bases outside the gene matches: 8. There are 15 residues in the CDR3. CDR1 and CDR2 from the germline V gene are SQVTM and ANQGSEA. DNA for the CDR3: TGCAGCGTTGATGTAAAAAGACAGGGGAACACTGAAGCTTTCTTT. Translation: CSVDVKRQGNTEAFF.

This clonotype was detected a few times. J is TRBJ2-7 and V is TRBV7-3; D is perhaps TRBD2 (6 bases). The CDR3 length is 15 residues. CDR1 and CDR2 from the germline V gene are SGHTA and FQGTGA. The V and J ends lost 10 bases and 5 bases respectively, with 24 bases between them. DNA for the CDR3: TGTGCCAACCCTCGGGCGCGGGGCCCTCCCCACGAGCAGTACTTC. Translation: CANPRARGPPHEQYF. Full variable domain (rest looked up from reference TRBV7-3 and TRBJ2-7): GAGVSQTPSNKVTEKGKYVELRCDPISGHTALYWYRQSLGQGPEFLIYFQGTGAADDSGLPNDRFFAVRPEGSVSTLKIQRTERGDSAVYLCANPRARGPPHEQYFGPGTRLTVT.

The chain couples TRBV5-6 to TRBJ2-7; D unclear. Trimming cost V 4 bases and J 4 bases, with 18 bases left between them. The CDR3 sequence is 15 residues long. Germline V gene data show CDR1 as SGHDT and CDR2 as YYEEEE. The CDR3 DNA reads TGTGCCAGCAGCCCGGACGGCTACGCCCCTTACGAGCAGTACTTC. This gives the protein CASSPDGYAPYEQYF.

This clonotype was detected a few times. The J gene is TRBJ2-1, the V gene TRBV4-1, with TRBD2 identical over 13 bases. Unmatched junction bases numbered 9, after V lost 4 bases and J lost 0 bases. This CDR3 has 19 residues. Per the germline V gene, CDR1 is MGHRA and CDR2 is YSYEKL. The chain's CDR3 is CASSPGLAGAGSSYNEQFF. The CDR3 coding sequence is TGCGCCAGCAGCCCAGGACTAGCGGGAGCAGGAAGCTCCTACAATGAGCAGTTCTTC.

This clonotype was recorded many times. The CDR3 DNA sequence: TGTGCCAGCAGTCCCCGACAGGCGGGAAGGGAAAAACTGTTTTTT. Protein sequence: CASSPRQAGREKLFF. V gene TRBV28 combines with J gene TRBJ1-4; a possible D gene is TRBD1 (6 bases). Trimming shortened V by 5 bases and J by 8 bases, and 18 bases separated the two germline ends. The CDR3 loop spans 15 amino acids. The germline V gene encodes CDR1 MDHEN and CDR2 SYDVKM. The variable domain in full, with the rest retrieved from reference TRBV28 and TRBJ1-4, is DVKVTQSSRYLVKRTGEKVFLECVQDMDHENMFWYRQDPGLGLRLIYFSYDVKMKEKGDIPEGYSVSREKKERFSLILESASTNQTSMYLCASSPRQAGREKLFFGSGTQLSVL.